These 23 T cell receptor beta chains originate from one sample sequenced in a study of control samples from healthy donors and cancer patients. Data came from immunoSEQ multiplex PCR; TCRdb stores just in-frame clones and leaves some out. The sample lists approximately 53,000 clones, around 93% seen once, with around 1% in the top ten. Sequencing was carried out using PBMCs. These receptors all come from a man aged 30 to 45 with colorectal cancer.

The chain recombines TRBV7-2 with TRBJ2-5; 10 bases are shared with TRBD2. Per germline, CDR1 SGHTA and CDR2 FQGNSA. This CDR3 has 16 residues. Trimming at V came to 1 base and at J to 2 bases, leaving 4 bases not matched to a gene. The chain's CDR3 is CASSLGASGGQETQYF. The CDR3 DNA is TGTGCCAGCAGCTTAGGAGCTAGCGGGGGACAAGAGACCCAGTACTTC.

The chain has TRBV19 and TRBJ1-4; possible D gene TRBD1, 5 bases. Trimming left V 4 bases short and J 7 bases short, with 19 bases between. CDR1 is LNHDA, CDR2 SQIVND, per germline (reference sequence). The CDR3 has 16 amino acids. For the CDR3, the DNA is TGTGCCAGTAGTACCGGGACCGCTCAGGGAAGTGAAAAACTGTTTTTT. Translated: CASSTGTAQGSEKLFF.

The chain has TRBV3-1 (or the pseudogene TRBV3-2) and TRBJ1-1; no firm D call. Trimming shortened V by 5 bases and J by 2 bases, and 15 bases separated the two germline ends. Looked up from germline, CDR1 is LGHDT and CDR2 is YNNKEL (reference sequence). The CDR3 spans 15 residues. The chain's CDR3 is CASSAGERGNTEAFF. The CDR3 DNA sequence: TGTGCCAGCAGCGCAGGCGAGCGAGGTAACACTGAAGCTTTCTTT.

This chain joins TRBV18 and TRBJ1-4; D gene uncertain. Trimming pared 8 bases from V and 8 bases from J, leaving 18 bases between. This CDR3 region has 14 residues. The germline gives CDR1 KGHSH, CDR2 LQKENI. The CDR3, as DNA: TGTGCCAGCGGCGTAACGGGAATTGGGGAAAAACTGTTTTTT. Residues: CASGVTGIGEKLFF. Full variable domain (outside the CDR3, taken from reference TRBV18 and TRBJ1-4): NAGVMQNPRHLVRRRGQEARLRCSPMKGHSHVYWYRQLPEEGLKFMVYLQKENIIDESGMPKERFSAEFPKEGPSILRIQQVVRGDSAAYFCASGVTGIGEKLFFGSGTQLSVL.

This clone was observed once. This rearrangement joins TRBV6-6 to TRBJ1-1, with a tentative D call TRBD1 (5 bases). V was shortened by 0 bases and J by 4 bases, with 12 bases between the two germline ends. Germline assignment: CDR1 MNHNY and CDR2 SVGAGI (reference sequence). The CDR3 is 15 amino acids. For the CDR3, the DNA is TGTGCCAGCAGTTACTCGCCCACAGGAGGCACTGAAGCTTTCTTT. Its protein is CASSYSPTGGTEAFF.

This clone was seen only a few times. The rearrangement joins TRBV6-6 to TRBJ2-7; 8 bases are shared with TRBD1. Germline assignment: CDR1 MNHNY and CDR2 SVGAGI (reference sequence). The V gene end was trimmed by 4 bases and the J gene end by 7 bases; junction bases not matched to a gene: 3. The CDR3 length is 12 residues. This CDR3 is CASSWTGREQYV. The CDR3 nucleotides are TGTGCCAGCAGTTGGACAGGGAGAGAGCAGTACGTC.

The chain uses TRBV5-6 and TRBJ1-2; 7 bases fit TRBD1. V shed 0 bases and J 2 bases; nucleotides not matched to a gene: 7. The CDR3 is made up of 16 amino acids. Germline V gene lookup returns CDR1 SGHDT and CDR2 YYEEEE. This CDR3 is CASSLALGTVNYGYTF. Written as DNA, the CDR3 is TGTGCCAGCAGCTTGGCACTCGGGACAGTCAACTATGGCTACACCTTC.

The V call is TRBV19, the J call TRBJ2-1, with D possibly called TRBD1 or TRBD2 (6 bases each). Germline assignment: CDR1 LNHDA and CDR2 SQIVND (reference sequence). This CDR3 is 16 amino acids long. Trimming pared 1 base from V and 4 bases from J, leaving 14 bases between. The CDR3, as DNA: TGTGCCAGTAGTATAGGGGGGGCCGGTTCTTACAATGAGCAGTTCTTC. Translating gives CASSIGGAGSYNEQFF.

The chain links TRBV25-1 to TRBJ2-7, with a tentative D call TRBD2 (6 bases). This CDR3 is built from 14 residues. Trimming left V 3 bases short and J 2 bases short, with 11 bases between. The germline V gene has CDR1 MGHDK and CDR2 SYGVNS. The chain's CDR3 is CASSERTGAYEQYF. Here the CDR3 DNA reads TGTGCCAGCAGTGAGCGTACGGGGGCCTACGAGCAGTACTTC.

The chain employs TRBV6-1 and TRBJ1-1; tentatively, D is TRBD1 (6 bases). The CDR3 sequence is 13 residues long. Germline assignment: CDR1 MNHNS and CDR2 SASEGT. The V end lost 2 bases, the J end lost 5 bases, and 9 bases lay between the germline ends. In DNA form, the CDR3 reads TGTGCCAGCAGTGAACAGGGGTGGACTGAAGCTTTCTTT. It translates to CASSEQGWTEAFF.

This clone was detected only once. The gene calls are TRBV6-5 and TRBJ1-2; maybe TRBD1 (6 bases). This CDR3 region has 13 residues. Trimming pared 6 bases from V and 6 bases from J, leaving 14 bases between. Germline assignment: CDR1 MNHEY and CDR2 SVGAGI. The CDR3: CASRDIWDNGYTF. The CDR3 nucleotides are TGTGCCAGCAGAGACATATGGGACAATGGCTACACCTTC.

The chain links TRBV5-5 to TRBJ2-7; possible D gene TRBD1, 7 bases. The germline V gene has CDR1 SGHKS and CDR2 YYEKEE (reference sequence). The length of the CDR3 is 14 residues. The V end was cut by 4 bases, the J end by 5 bases, with 16 bases between. DNA for the CDR3: TGTGCCAGCAGCCCAAGAGGAGGGGGCAACGAGCAGTACTTC. Translation: CASSPRGGGNEQYF.

The genes are TRBV6-6 and TRBJ1-6; 7 bases map to TRBD1. From germline, CDR1 is MNHNY and CDR2 SVGAGI (reference sequence). The CDR3 is 15 amino acids. V lost 5 bases and J lost 8; bases outside the gene matches: 9. This chain's CDR3 is CASSPFRGQDSPLHF. CDR3 coding DNA: TGTGCCAGCAGTCCTTTTAGGGGGCAGGATTCACCCCTCCACTTT.

V is TRBV6-6 and J is TRBJ2-2, with D tentatively TRBD2 (6 bases). The CDR3 totals 15 residues. Germline V gene sequence: CDR1 MNHNY, CDR2 SVGAGI (reference sequence). The V end lost 0 bases, the J end lost 4 bases, and 9 bases lay between the germline ends. The CDR3 loop reads CASSYSGGSTGELFF. Here the CDR3 DNA reads TGTGCCAGCAGTTACTCCGGGGGAAGCACCGGGGAGCTGTTTTTT.

V usage is TRBV27 and J usage is TRBJ2-1; 11 positions match TRBD2. The CDR3 consists of 15 residues. Germline-derived CDR1 and CDR2 are MNHEY and SMNVEV (reference sequence). Trimming removed 4 bases from V and 6 bases from J; junction bases left unmatched: 5. CDR3 loop: CASSYSGGAVNEQFF. CDR3 nucleotide sequence: TGTGCCAGCAGTTATAGCGGGGGGGCGGTCAATGAGCAGTTCTTC.

V gene TRBV4-1 combines with J gene TRBJ1-3; a weak D match, TRBD1 (5 bases). The CDR3 is made up of 19 amino acids. Germline lookup yields CDR1 MGHRA and CDR2 YSYEKL. V was cut by 0 bases and J by 0 bases, with 18 bases left in between. The CDR3 reads CASSQDRGVGDYSGNTIYF. CDR3 DNA: TGCGCCAGCAGCCAAGATCGGGGGGTTGGAGACTACTCTGGAAACACCATATATTTT.

The chain combines TRBV5-4 with TRBJ2-5; D possibly corresponds to TRBD2 (5 bases). The CDR3 sequence is 13 residues long. CDR1 is SGHNT, CDR2 YYREEE, per germline (reference sequence). Trimming shortened V by 3 bases and J by 7 bases, and 13 bases separated the two germline ends. The CDR3 DNA reads as TGTGCCAGCAGCTCTAGACCCGAGGGGACCCAGTACTTC. It encodes CASSSRPEGTQYF.

The chain recombines TRBV23-1 with TRBJ1-1; no clear D. TRBV23-1 qualifies as an ORF whose function is uncertain. The V end lost 7 bases, the J end lost 6 bases, and 21 bases lay between the germline ends. This CDR3 spans 15 amino acids. CDR3 amino acids: CASIPIVGRRSEAFF. CDR3 in DNA: TGCGCCAGCATACCGATCGTTGGCAGGCGATCTGAAGCTTTCTTT.

The V gene is TRBV10-2, the J gene TRBJ2-7; TRBD1 agrees at 8 bases. CDR1 and CDR2 (germline): WSHSY, SAAADI. The CDR3 extends over 14 amino acids. V dropped 7 bases and J dropped 2; count of bases not matched to a gene: 7. The CDR3 sequence: CASKKRDRPYEQYV. The CDR3 DNA is TGCGCCAGCAAAAAAAGGGACAGGCCCTACGAGCAGTACGTC.

The rearrangement links TRBV30 to TRBJ2-7, with D possibly being TRBD2 (7 bases). The germline CDR1 and CDR2 sequences are GTSNPN and SVGIG (reference sequence). The V and J ends lost 1 base and 3 bases respectively, with 10 bases between them. This CDR3 comprises 13 residues. In nucleotides, the CDR3 is TGTGCCTGGAGTGCCGGGGGGCGCTACGAGCAGTACGTC. It yields the protein CAWSAGGRYEQYV.

The chain couples TRBV7-2 to TRBJ1-2; TRBD1 might be the D (5 bases). V lost 1 base to trimming and J lost 8 bases, with 14 bases between them. Germline V gene sequence: CDR1 SGHTA, CDR2 FQGNSA. The CDR3 contains 14 residues. CDR3 region: CASSLESRGYGYTF. The CDR3 bases are TGTGCCAGCAGCTTAGAGTCTCGGGGGTACGGCTACACCTTC. Using reference TRBV7-2 and TRBJ1-2 for the parts outside the CDR3, the full variable domain is GAGVSQSPSNKVTEKGKDVELRCDPISGHTALYWYRQSLGQGLEFLIYFQGNSAPDKSGLPSDRFSAERTGGSVSTLTIQRTQQEDSAVYLCASSLESRGYGYTFGSGTRLTVV.

The V and J genes are TRBV5-1 and TRBJ2-2; 13 nucleotides line up with TRBD2. The CDR3 is 19 amino acids. The V gene end was trimmed by 4 bases and the J gene end by 1 base; junction bases not matched to a gene: 10. Germline assignment: CDR1 SGHRS and CDR2 YFSETQ. CDR3 amino acids: CASSGTGTSGERNTGELFF. The CDR3 DNA follows: TGCGCCAGCAGCGGTACCGGGACTAGCGGGGAACGGAACACCGGGGAGCTGTTTTTT. Drawing the rest from reference TRBV5-1 and TRBJ2-2, the complete variable domain is KAGVTQTPRYLIKTRGQQVTLSCSPISGHRSVSWYQQTPGQGLQFLFEYFSETQRNKGNFPGRFSGRQFSNSRSEMNVSTLELGDSALYLCASSGTGTSGERNTGELFFGEGSRLTVL.

Written as DNA, the CDR3 is TGTGCCAGCAGCCGGGGACAGGGGAGGCCCTATGGCTACACCTTC. Its translation is CASSRGQGRPYGYTF. The rearrangement links TRBV11-2 to TRBJ1-2; 10 bases are shared with TRBD1. Germline values: CDR1 SGHAT, CDR2 FQNNGV. This CDR3 has 15 amino acids. With 5 bases clipped from V and 4 bases from J, the junction kept 7 bases outside the gene matches.